This TCR beta chain was documented in a study of siplizumab effects on memory and regulatory T cells (dated by TCRdb to between 2018 and 2020). Some background on the complete study: The study examined how the anti-CD2 antibody siplizumab affects alloreactive T-cell subsets in allogeneic mixed lymphocyte reactions built from human PBMCs. The investigation overall reported the following: No functional confirmation was obtained for the suppressive function of proliferating Tregs from siplizumab cultures. Siplizumab significantly reduced the cumulative frequency of alloreactive sequences traceable to unstimulated CD4+ memory T cells. Compared with memory T cells, unstimulated naive T cells appeared more diverse, and naive cells seemed to make a substantial contribution to the alloresponse. About 75-95% of proliferating CD4+ or CD8+ clones could not be given a naive or memory phenotype. In reactions with siplizumab, an average of about 62% of mappable alloreactive CD4+ clones were Treg-derived, compared with 25% to 30% in control reactions. Because sequences at frequencies below about 10^-5 were poorly captured, only a minor fraction of alloreactive clones could be mapped back to unstimulated subsets.

Reading from cysteine to phenylalanine, the CDR3 counts 17 amino acids. Of the read, only the CDR3 DNA is kept; its 51 bases are in frame from base 1. Compared with germline, V lacks 1 base and J lacks 3 bases; bases without a gene match: 7. According to the germline V gene (reference sequence), CDR1 reads SEHNR and CDR2 reads FQNEAQ. As concerns this clone: What this receptor recognizes is not known. No quality values exist for individual bases; no much larger clone is one base distant.

The method behind the library was the immunoSEQ multiplex PCR assay. Roughly 10^5 TCR templates per sample were assayed on the deep sequencing platform. Genomic DNA extracted from sorted T cells was the material used for TCRbeta CDR3 sequencing. The original pipeline was this. The R programming language was used for clonal analysis of TCRbeta CDR3 data. Comparing unstimulated samples against CFSE-low samples taken after the reaction was how alloreactive CD4+ and CD8+ clones were defined. Alloreactive CD4+ clones were assigned to regulatory or non-regulatory origin by matching sequences to sorted unstimulated Treg and non-Treg repertoires. TCRdb took over this immuneACCESS table, retaining in-frame rearrangements with V and J assigned. Such tables are incomplete; in checked studies, under half of the missing clones stem from an unresolved V gene, and the remainder is unexplained. The D gene and trimming were derived from the DNA, and the V and J assignments and clone size from that table. For this sample the table gives about 56,000 clones, of which 95% to 98% were detected only once. The ten largest account for approximately 0.99% of the sample.

Unstimulated CD4+ memory cells were also sequenced in three donor pairs, together with CD4+ naive, CD8+ TEMRA, CD8+ naive and CD8+ effector memory subsets. Sorted unstimulated T cells and proliferating T cells recovered from mixed lymphocyte reactions underwent TCRbeta CDR3 sequencing. Fresh whole blood from some ten HLA-typed healthy donors was used as the source from which PBMCs were isolated. The TCR originated in a human donor in good health. This sequence uses TRBV7-9 and TRBJ2-2; 8 bases in between match TRBD2. Sequencing was done on a sample of naive CD8+ T cells sorted from blood. The cell subset or site label, as the study defines it: unstimulated naive T cells. Here the CDR3 is given as CASSLELAGRDTGELFF. The DNA reads as follows: TGTGCCAGCAGCTTAGAATTAGCGGGAAGGGACACCGGGGAGCTGTTTTTT.